The clone carrying this TCR beta chain showed up many times. The CDR3 spans 17 residues. Germline assignment: CDR1 SGHVS and CDR2 FQNEAQ. V lost 5 bases, J lost 0 bases, and 8 bases stayed unmatched. The CDR3 regions of TCR beta were amplified from RNA transcripts. HTBI primers drove first-round RT-PCR of the TCR CDR3. TCRdb analysed the multiplex PCR reads with MiXCR anew, one entry per CDR3 protein. The table records around 340,000 distinct CDR3 sequences, approximately 17% of them present only once. The entry originates in a study of T cells in Graves' hyperthyroidism and ophthalmopathy. This clonotype originated in a young man with Graves' hyperthyroidism. This chain links TRBV7-8 with TRBJ2-1, with 9 bases fitting TRBD2. The sample was blood. In nucleotides, the CDR3 is TGTGCCAGCAGCCCCTACCTAGCGGGGAGCTCCTACAATGAGCAGTTCTTC. This codes for CASSPYLAGSSYNEQFF.